This T cell receptor beta chain was sequenced for a study of cytomegalovirus exposure and HLA in healthy donors. Germline-derived CDR1 and CDR2 are MNHEY and SMNVEV (reference sequence). V was trimmed by 5 bases and J by 3 bases, leaving 17 bases between them. The CDR3 sequence is 16 residues long. The protocol was immunoSEQ multiplex PCR, while the TCRdb copy is restricted to in-frame clones and leaves out a portion. This table has approximately 170,000 clones, about 90% appearing once. Sequenced input: PBMCs. This receptor was taken from a young woman in good health and CMV-seropositive. This rearrangement joins TRBV27 to TRBJ2-1, with D possibly being TRBD1 (5 bases). As DNA, the CDR3 is TGTGCCAGCAGTGCAGGACCAGGGCCCTACTACAATGAGCAGTTCTTC. It yields the protein CASSAGPGPYYNEQFF.